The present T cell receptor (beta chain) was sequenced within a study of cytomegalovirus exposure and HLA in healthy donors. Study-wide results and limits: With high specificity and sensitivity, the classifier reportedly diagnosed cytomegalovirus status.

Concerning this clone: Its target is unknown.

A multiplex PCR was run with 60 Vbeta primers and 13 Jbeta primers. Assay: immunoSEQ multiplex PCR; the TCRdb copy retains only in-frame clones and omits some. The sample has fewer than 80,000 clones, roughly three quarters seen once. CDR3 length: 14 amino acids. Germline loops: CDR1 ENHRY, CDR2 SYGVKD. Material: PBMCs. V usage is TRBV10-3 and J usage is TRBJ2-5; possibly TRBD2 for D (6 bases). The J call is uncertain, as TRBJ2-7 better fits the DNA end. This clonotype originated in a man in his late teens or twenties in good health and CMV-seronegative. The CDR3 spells CAISGGASSYEQYF. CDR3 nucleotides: TGTGCCATCAGTGGCGGGGCAAGCTCCTACGAGCAGTACTTC.